The text below deals with one T cell receptor beta chain. Looked up from germline, CDR1 is SQVTM and CDR2 is ANQGSEA. CDR3 size: 14 residues. V shed 4 bases and J shed 1 base, with 13 bases lying between them. Sequencing was performed with immunoSEQ multiplex PCR; in TCRdb, only in-frame clones are kept and a portion is missing. The data hold under 20,000 clones, with around 66% observed a single time. The data were taken from a study of radiation and T cells in renal cell carcinoma. Treatment: 15 Gy SBRT to primary tumor, nephrectomy 4 weeks later. The chain combines TRBV29-1 with TRBJ1-1, with D perhaps matching TRBD1 (6 bases). Sequencing was performed on tumor tissue, taken from a patient whose treatment included radiotherapy and nephrectomy. This TCR was sampled from a woman aged 70-85 years with renal cell carcinoma. The CDR3 reads CSVVKTGSNTEAFF. CDR3 in DNA: TGCAGCGTTGTTAAGACAGGTTCGAACACTGAAGCTTTCTTT. The variable domain in full, completed from reference TRBV29-1 and TRBJ1-1, reads SAVISQKPSRDICQRGTSLTIQCQVDSQVTMMFWYRQQPGQSLTLIATANQGSEATYESGFVIDKFPISRPNLTFSTLTVSNMSPEDSSIYLCSVVKTGSNTEAFFGQGTRLTVV.